A single sample gave rise to the 32 T cell receptor beta chains below, sequenced in a study of OX40 agonist ivuxolimab in advanced cancers. Libraries were built with the immunoSEQ multiplex PCR assay. TCRdb re-hosts the immuneACCESS table, in-frame sequences only. Its copies lack some clones; in the studies checked, an unresolved V gene accounts for under half of them, and the cause for the rest is not known. The table for this sample lists tens of thousands of clones; 77% of them were counted only once. The ten biggest clones cover around 1.6% of the sample. The sequences come from CD4+ or CD8+ T cells sorted from blood, collected in a trial of the OX40 agonist ivuxolimab. These receptors were taken from an adult with an advanced solid tumor such as melanoma, head and neck, liver or kidney cancer.

The rearrangement uses TRBV10-1 and TRBJ2-5; D gene ambiguous. The V gene's germline CDR1 is WNHNN and CDR2 SYGVQD (reference sequence). V lost 2 bases and J lost 2, with 6 bases in between. This CDR3 spans 13 amino acids. CDR3 nucleotides: TGCGCCAGCAGTGAGAACAGTCAAGAGACCCAGTACTTC. Translation gives CASSENSQETQYF.

In its sample, this clone was seen a few times. The CDR3 loop is CASNRGRGNPQETQYF. The CDR3, as DNA: TGTGCCAGCAATCGTGGAAGGGGGAACCCCCAAGAGACCCAGTACTTC. V is TRBV2 and J is TRBJ2-5; possibly TRBD1 for D (6 bases). In germline, CDR1 is SNHLY, CDR2 FYNNEI. The CDR3 consists of 16 residues. V shed 7 bases and J shed 1 base, with 19 bases lying between them.

This clone was detected a few times. This rearrangement joins TRBV6-5 to TRBJ2-2, with TRBD1 matching over 7 bases. Unmatched junction bases numbered 2, after V lost 0 bases and J lost 4 bases. The CDR3 contains 15 residues. CDR1 and CDR2 from the germline V gene are MNHEY and SVGAGI. The CDR3 DNA sequence: TGTGCCAGCAGTTACTCAACAGGGGCCACCGGGGAGCTGTTTTTT. Residues: CASSYSTGATGELFF.

The rearrangement joins TRBV28 to TRBJ1-2, with a possible D match to TRBD1 (5 bases). The CDR3 has 13 residues. Trimming left V 6 bases short and J 5 bases short, with 13 bases between. Germline-derived CDR1 and CDR2 are MDHEN and SYDVKM. The DNA of the CDR3 is TGTGCCAGCAGAGCGACAGCCCTATATGGCTACACCTTC. It yields the protein CASRATALYGYTF.

This chain connects TRBV19 to TRBJ1-5; D perhaps matches TRBD1 (5 bases). Germline V CDR1 and CDR2: LNHDA, SQIVND (reference sequence). The CDR3 consists of 13 residues. Trimming shortened V by 11 bases and J by 9 bases, and 20 bases separated the two germline ends. The CDR3 loop reads CAARGREGAPQHF. Here the CDR3 DNA reads TGTGCCGCTAGGGGCAGGGAAGGGGCGCCCCAGCATTTT.

This chain connects TRBV28 to TRBJ2-7, with a possible D match to TRBD1 (6 bases). This CDR3 has 13 residues. From germline, CDR1 is MDHEN and CDR2 SYDVKM. V was trimmed by 7 bases and J by 0 bases, leaving 10 bases between them. Here the CDR3 reads CASIQGNSYEQYF. In DNA, the CDR3 is TGTGCCAGCATACAGGGTAACTCCTACGAGCAGTACTTC.

The table lists this clone with a count of one. This chain uses TRBV5-1 with TRBJ2-1, with D possibly matching TRBD2 (5 bases). The CDR3 consists of 16 residues. Trimming cost V 0 bases and J 2 bases, with 12 bases left between them. Germline V gene lookup returns CDR1 SGHRS and CDR2 YFSETQ. CDR3: CASSLGATRAYNEQFF. The CDR3 bases are TGCGCCAGCAGCTTGGGGGCTACGAGGGCCTACAATGAGCAGTTCTTC.

The V and J genes are TRBV2 and TRBJ2-7; possibly TRBD2 for D (6 bases). V lost 0 bases and J 2 bases, leaving 20 bases between the germline ends. CDR1 and CDR2 from the germline V gene are SNHLY and FYNNEI. There are 18 residues in the CDR3. The CDR3 is CASSEAGDFMGNTYEQYF. The CDR3, as DNA: TGTGCCAGCAGTGAAGCAGGGGACTTTATGGGGAACACCTACGAGCAGTACTTC.

The chain has TRBV9 and TRBJ2-2; 10 bases map to TRBD2. The germline CDR1 and CDR2 sequences are SGDLS and YYNGEE. V lost 3 bases and J lost 5; bases outside the gene matches: 4. This CDR3 contains 15 residues. The DNA for the CDR3 is TGTGCCAGCAGCGAAACTAGCGGGGATACCGGGGAGCTGTTTTTT. Its protein product is CASSETSGDTGELFF. The full variable domain, rest sourced from reference TRBV9 and TRBJ2-2, is DSGVTQTPKHLITATGQRVTLRCSPRSGDLSVYWYQQSLDQGLQFLIQYYNGEERAKGNILERFSAQQFPDLHSELNLSSLELGDSALYFCASSETSGDTGELFFGEGSRLTVL.

V usage is TRBV4-2 and J usage is TRBJ1-5; no firm D call. The CDR3 sequence is 16 residues long. Trimming pared 1 base from V and 3 bases from J, leaving 13 bases between. Germline CDR1 reads LGHNA; CDR2 reads YNFKEQ. The CDR3 coding sequence is TGTGCCAGCAGCCAAGGTTATCGGCAGGCCAATCAGCCCCAGCATTTT. Translation gives CASSQGYRQANQPQHF.

As to this clone: Mismatch with germline at one junction end may stem from a read error. The chain joins TRBV6-5 to TRBJ2-7; D may be TRBD1 (6 bases). This CDR3 has 12 residues. Germline V CDR1 and CDR2: MNHEY, SVGAGI. CDR3 loop: CASSYEDRTVDF. The CDR3, as DNA: TGTGCCAGCAGTTACGAGGACCGGACAGTCGACTTC.

The chain couples TRBV2 to TRBJ2-3; 14 bases align to TRBD2. Trimming cost V 4 bases and J 1 base; bases outside gene matches: 16. Germline V gene lookup returns CDR1 SNHLY and CDR2 FYNNEI. This CDR3 has 21 amino acids. For the CDR3, the DNA is TGTGCCAGCAGTGTTGCCCCCCCCGGGACTAGCGGGAGCGGCGGCACAGATACGCAGTATTTT. Its protein is CASSVAPPGTSGSGGTDTQYF.

This clone showed up just once. The DNA of the CDR3 is TGTGCCAGCAGTCCTTCGCTGGAGACCCAGTACTTC. Its protein product is CASSPSLETQYF. The genes are TRBV7-9 and TRBJ2-5; no clear D gene. Germline-derived CDR1 and CDR2 are SEHNR and FQNEAQ (reference sequence). The CDR3 contains 12 residues. Trimming took 6 bases from V and 5 from J, leaving 10 bases between them.

The chain is built from TRBV5-4 and TRBJ2-7; 7 bases agree with TRBD2. This CDR3 comprises 18 residues. CDR1 and CDR2 (germline): SGHNT, YYREEE (reference sequence). With V trimmed by 2 bases and J by 1 base, 15 bases remained unmatched. The CDR3 sequence: CASSLKLASGRGSYEQYF. Here the CDR3 DNA reads TGTGCCAGCAGCTTAAAGCTTGCTAGCGGAAGAGGGTCCTACGAGCAGTACTTC.

The chain has TRBV2 and TRBJ2-3; 7 bases are shared with TRBD2. CDR1 is SNHLY and CDR2 is FYNNEI in the germline V gene. This CDR3 has 14 amino acids. V shed 8 bases, J shed 0 bases, and the junction held 5 bases outside the gene matches. Written as DNA, the CDR3 is TGTGCCAGCCCGAGACTAGCTAGCACAGATACGCAGTATTTT. Amino acid sequence: CASPRLASTDTQYF.

This clone appeared a few times. V gene TRBV18 combines with J gene TRBJ2-5; possibly TRBD1 or TRBD2 for D (6 bases each). Per the germline V gene, CDR1 is KGHSH and CDR2 is LQKENI. The V gene lost 0 bases and the J gene lost 5 bases, with 16 bases spanning the gap. This CDR3 contains 16 residues. CDR3 amino acids: CASSPPGGTGGETQYF. The CDR3 bases are TGTGCCAGCTCACCACCGGGGGGCACCGGCGGGGAGACCCAGTACTTC. Supplemented by reference TRBV18 and TRBJ2-5, the full variable domain reads NAGVMQNPRHLVRRRGQEARLRCSPMKGHSHVYWYRQLPEEGLKFMVYLQKENIIDESGMPKERFSAEFPKEGPSILRIQQVVRGDSAAYFCASSPPGGTGGETQYFGPGTRLLVL.

V is TRBV19 and J is TRBJ1-1; D possibly corresponds to TRBD1 (6 bases). The CDR3 spans 14 residues. Germline-derived CDR1 and CDR2 are LNHDA and SQIVND (reference sequence). Trimming stripped 4 bases from V and 7 bases from J, with 16 bases between. CDR3 loop: CASSTLTGWGEAFF. The CDR3 DNA sequence: TGTGCCAGTAGTACCCTAACAGGGTGGGGTGAAGCTTTCTTT.

The chain links TRBV19 to TRBJ2-7; no reliable D call. CDR3 size: 14 residues. The germline V gene has CDR1 LNHDA and CDR2 SQIVND (reference sequence). V dropped 5 bases and J dropped 4 bases, with 15 bases sitting between them. CDR3 sequence: CASSRARTGYEQYF. The CDR3 bases are TGTGCCAGTAGTCGGGCAAGAACCGGGTACGAGCAGTACTTC.

This clone has a handful of counts. The chain uses TRBV19 and TRBJ2-7; TRBD2 agrees at 8 bases. This CDR3 has 15 amino acids. Germline assignment: CDR1 LNHDA and CDR2 SQIVND (reference sequence). After removal of 3 bases from V and 1 base from J, the junction contained 5 bases not matched to a gene. The CDR3 sequence is CASSISGTSSYEQYF. Written as DNA, the CDR3 is TGTGCCAGTAGTATCAGTGGGACTAGTTCCTACGAGCAGTACTTC. Variable domain in full (rest from reference TRBV19 and TRBJ2-7): DGGITQSPKYLFRKEGQNVTLSCEQNLNHDAMYWYRQDPGQGLRLIYYSQIVNDFQKGDIAEGYSVSREKKESFPLTVTSAQKNPTAFYLCASSISGTSSYEQYFGPGTRLTVT.

The rearrangement uses TRBV27 and TRBJ2-7; a weak D match, TRBD1 (5 bases). The germline gives CDR1 MNHEY, CDR2 SMNVEV (reference sequence). The V gene lost 5 bases and the J gene lost 0 bases, with 14 bases spanning the gap. This CDR3 is 15 amino acids long. The CDR3 sequence is CASSNIPDSSYEQYF. In nucleotides, the CDR3 is TGTGCCAGCAGTAATATCCCCGACAGCTCCTACGAGCAGTACTTC.

The chain is built from TRBV6-6 and TRBJ1-1; no firm D call. V lost 5 bases to trimming and J lost 6 bases, with 13 bases between them. This CDR3 is built from 13 residues. Germline V gene sequence: CDR1 MNHNY, CDR2 SVGAGI (reference sequence). CDR3 amino acids: CASSQKGTAEAFF. For the CDR3, the DNA is TGTGCCAGCAGTCAAAAGGGAACGGCTGAAGCTTTCTTT.

The chain carries TRBV5-4 and TRBJ2-4; D may match TRBD1 or TRBD2 (6 bases each). CDR1 SGHNT and CDR2 YYREEE come from the germline V gene (reference sequence). The CDR3 has 18 amino acids. Trimming left V 4 bases short and J 2 bases short, with 22 bases between. The CDR3 here is CASSGEVGGRGTKNIQYF. DNA of the CDR3: TGTGCCAGCAGCGGGGAGGTTGGGGGGCGCGGGACCAAAAACATTCAGTACTTC.

The chain is built from TRBV2 and TRBJ2-2; D gene uncertain. Trimming pared 5 bases from V and 2 bases from J, leaving 9 bases between. The CDR3 covers 14 residues. Germline V gene sequence: CDR1 SNHLY, CDR2 FYNNEI. CDR3 amino acids: CASSHRANTGELFF. In DNA, the CDR3 is TGTGCCAGCAGTCACCGGGCCAACACCGGGGAGCTGTTTTTT.

The chain couples TRBV5-1 to TRBJ1-6; TRBD1 matches at 10 bases. Germline V lookup: CDR1 SGHRS, CDR2 YFSETQ. This CDR3 has 17 residues. The V and J ends lost 0 bases and 9 bases, in that order; junction bases with no gene match: 9. The CDR3 reads CASSLELRQGAFSPLHF. In DNA, the CDR3 is TGCGCCAGCAGCTTGGAGCTACGACAGGGGGCTTTTTCACCCCTCCACTTT.

The rearrangement links TRBV5-5 to TRBJ2-5, with 10 bases lining up with TRBD1. The junction had 11 bases not matched to a gene; V was cut back by 4 bases and J by 5 bases. Germline V lookup: CDR1 SGHKS, CDR2 YYEKEE (reference sequence). The CDR3 has 16 residues. CDR3 in amino acids: CASSGRTGGDGETQYF. In DNA form, the CDR3 reads TGTGCCAGCAGCGGAAGGACAGGGGGAGATGGGGAGACCCAGTACTTC.

This clone was seen only once. The V gene is TRBV6-1, the J gene TRBJ2-2; possible D gene TRBD1, 6 bases. The CDR3 length is 15 residues. The germline gives CDR1 MNHNS, CDR2 SASEGT. V was pared by 3 bases and J by 6 bases, with 14 bases between. CDR3 sequence: CASSEHREGAGELFF. The CDR3 nucleotides read TGTGCCAGCAGTGAGCACAGGGAAGGCGCCGGGGAGCTGTTTTTT.

The chain combines TRBV6-1 with TRBJ1-5, with 10 bases that match TRBD1. Germline V gene data show CDR1 as MNHNS and CDR2 as SASEGT. CDR3 length: 15 residues. V was clipped by 5 bases and J by 2 bases; unmatched bases: 3. DNA of the CDR3: TGTGCCAGCAGTTTTGGGACAGGGGGCAATCAGCCCCAGCATTTT. Protein: CASSFGTGGNQPQHF.

The rearrangement uses TRBV6-6 and TRBJ2-7, with 7 positions matching TRBD2. Germline V CDR1 and CDR2: MNHNY, SVGAGI (reference sequence). The CDR3 contains 13 residues. The trim removed 2 bases at V and 2 bases at J, leaving 0 bases unmatched. The CDR3 nucleotides read TGTGCCAGCAGTTACGGGAGGGCCTACGAGCAGTACTTC. Translated: CASSYGRAYEQYF.

This chain joins TRBV10-2 and TRBJ1-4; a weak D match, TRBD1 (5 bases). Germline V gives CDR1 WSHSY, CDR2 SAAADI. The V end lost 8 bases, the J end lost 8 bases, and 21 bases lay between the germline ends. This CDR3 spans 15 amino acids. The CDR3 DNA reads TGCGCCAGCGCCCAGGGTCTTTTCACGGGCGAAAAACTGTTTTTT. Protein sequence: CASAQGLFTGEKLFF.

The chain combines TRBV29-1 with TRBJ1-1; 9 bases are shared with TRBD1. Germline V gives CDR1 SQVTM, CDR2 ANQGSEA. This CDR3 spans 13 amino acids. Trimming cost V 4 bases and J 3 bases; bases outside gene matches: 3. The CDR3 protein is CSVGQGVYTEAFF. The CDR3 DNA reads as TGCAGCGTTGGACAGGGGGTTTACACTGAAGCTTTCTTT.

The chain uses TRBV28 and TRBJ1-5; possibly TRBD1 for D (6 bases). V lost 6 bases and J lost 0, with 12 bases in between. The CDR3 is 15 amino acids. The germline CDR1 and CDR2 sequences are MDHEN and SYDVKM. The DNA of the CDR3 is TGTGCCAGCAGCCAGTCAGGGGATAGCAATCAGCCCCAGCATTTT. It codes for CASSQSGDSNQPQHF.

This clone was recorded a few times. CDR3 sequence reads: CASSPDSGGRNQPQHF. CDR3 bases: TGCGCCAGCAGCCCGGACTCCGGGGGCAGGAATCAGCCCCAGCATTTT. The chain uses TRBV5-1 and TRBJ1-5, with a weak D call TRBD1 (6 bases). Looked up from germline, CDR1 is SGHRS and CDR2 is YFSETQ. The CDR3 is 16 residues long. V dropped 4 bases and J dropped 4 bases, with 18 bases sitting between them.